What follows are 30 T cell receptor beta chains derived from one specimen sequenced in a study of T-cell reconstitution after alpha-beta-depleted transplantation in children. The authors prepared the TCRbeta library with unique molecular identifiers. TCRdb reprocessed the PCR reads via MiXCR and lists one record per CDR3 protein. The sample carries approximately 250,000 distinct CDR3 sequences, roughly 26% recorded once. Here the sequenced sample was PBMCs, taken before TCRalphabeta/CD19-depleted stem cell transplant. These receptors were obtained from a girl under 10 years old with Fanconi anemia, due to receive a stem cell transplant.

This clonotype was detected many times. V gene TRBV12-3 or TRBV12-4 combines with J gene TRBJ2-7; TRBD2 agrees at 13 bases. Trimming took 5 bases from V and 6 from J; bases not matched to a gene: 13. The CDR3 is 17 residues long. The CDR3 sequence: CASSATSGGAGGVEQYF. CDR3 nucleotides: TGTGCCAGCAGTGCCACTAGCGGGGGGGCCGGGGGAGTCGAGCAGTACTTC.

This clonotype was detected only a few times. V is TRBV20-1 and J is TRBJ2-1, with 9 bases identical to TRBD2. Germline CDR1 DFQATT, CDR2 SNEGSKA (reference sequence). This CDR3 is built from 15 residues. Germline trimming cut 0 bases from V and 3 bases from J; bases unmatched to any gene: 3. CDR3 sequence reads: CSARDMRGGYNEQFF. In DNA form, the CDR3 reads TGCAGTGCTAGAGATATGCGGGGGGGCTACAATGAGCAGTTCTTC.

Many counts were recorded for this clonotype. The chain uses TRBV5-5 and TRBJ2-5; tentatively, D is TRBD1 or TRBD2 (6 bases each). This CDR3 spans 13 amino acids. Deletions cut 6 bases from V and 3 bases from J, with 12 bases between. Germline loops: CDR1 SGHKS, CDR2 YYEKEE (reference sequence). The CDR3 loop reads CASNWGAEETQYF. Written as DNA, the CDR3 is TGTGCCAGCAATTGGGGGGCTGAAGAGACCCAGTACTTC.

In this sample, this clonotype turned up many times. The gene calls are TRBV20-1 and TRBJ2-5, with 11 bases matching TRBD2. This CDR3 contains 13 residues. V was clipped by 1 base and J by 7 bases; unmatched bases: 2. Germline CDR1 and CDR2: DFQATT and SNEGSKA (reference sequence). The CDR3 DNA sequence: TGCAGTGCTAGAGGAGGACTAGCGGGGACCCAGTACTTC. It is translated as CSARGGLAGTQYF.

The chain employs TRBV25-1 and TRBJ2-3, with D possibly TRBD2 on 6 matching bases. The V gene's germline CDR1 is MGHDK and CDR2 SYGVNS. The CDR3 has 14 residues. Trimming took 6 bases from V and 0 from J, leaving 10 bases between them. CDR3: CASSTEGSTDTQYF. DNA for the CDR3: TGTGCCAGCAGCACGGAGGGAAGCACAGATACGCAGTATTTT.

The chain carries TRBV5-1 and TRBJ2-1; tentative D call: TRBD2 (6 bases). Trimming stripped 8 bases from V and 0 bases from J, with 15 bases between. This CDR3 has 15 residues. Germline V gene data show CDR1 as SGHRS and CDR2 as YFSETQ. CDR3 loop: CASATLGGSYNEQFF. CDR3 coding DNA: TGCGCCAGTGCGACCCTGGGGGGCTCCTACAATGAGCAGTTCTTC.

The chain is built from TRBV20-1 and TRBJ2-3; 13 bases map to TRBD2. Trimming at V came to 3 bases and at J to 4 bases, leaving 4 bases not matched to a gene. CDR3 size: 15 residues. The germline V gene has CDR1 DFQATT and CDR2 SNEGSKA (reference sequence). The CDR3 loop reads CSARGLAGPADTQYF. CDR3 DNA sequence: TGCAGTGCTAGGGGACTAGCGGGACCGGCAGATACGCAGTATTTT.

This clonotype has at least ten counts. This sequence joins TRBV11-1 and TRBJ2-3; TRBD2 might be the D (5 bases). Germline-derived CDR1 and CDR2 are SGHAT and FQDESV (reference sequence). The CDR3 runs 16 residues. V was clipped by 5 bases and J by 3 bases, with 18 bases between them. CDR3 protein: CASSPITRIGTDTQYF. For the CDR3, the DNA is TGTGCCAGCAGCCCCATTACTAGAATTGGAACAGATACGCAGTATTTT.

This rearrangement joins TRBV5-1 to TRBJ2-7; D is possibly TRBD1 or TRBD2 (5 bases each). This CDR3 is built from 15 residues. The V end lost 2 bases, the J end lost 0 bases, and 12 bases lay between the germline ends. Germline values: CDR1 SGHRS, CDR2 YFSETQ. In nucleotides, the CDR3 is TGCGCCAGCAGCTTCTCGGGACCATACTCCTACGAGCAGTACTTC. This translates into CASSFSGPYSYEQYF.

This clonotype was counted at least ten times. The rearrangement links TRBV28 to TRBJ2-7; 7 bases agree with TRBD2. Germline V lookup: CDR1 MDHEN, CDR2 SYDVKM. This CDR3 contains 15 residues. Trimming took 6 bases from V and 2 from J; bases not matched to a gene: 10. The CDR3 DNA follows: TGTGCCAGCAGCCCCACCGGGACTACCACCTACGAGCAGTACTTC. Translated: CASSPTGTTTYEQYF.

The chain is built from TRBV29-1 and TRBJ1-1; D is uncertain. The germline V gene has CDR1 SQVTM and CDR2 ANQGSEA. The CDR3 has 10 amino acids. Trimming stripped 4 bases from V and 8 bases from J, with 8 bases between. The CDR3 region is CSVAQGEAFF. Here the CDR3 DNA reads TGCAGCGTTGCACAAGGCGAAGCTTTCTTT.

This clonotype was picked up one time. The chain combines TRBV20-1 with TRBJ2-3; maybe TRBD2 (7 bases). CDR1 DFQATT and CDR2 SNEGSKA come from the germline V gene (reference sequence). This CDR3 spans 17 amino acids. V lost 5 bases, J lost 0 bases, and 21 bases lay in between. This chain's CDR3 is CSARRQAGESSTDTQYF. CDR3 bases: TGCAGTGCTCGAAGACAGGCGGGAGAGTCTAGCACAGATACGCAGTATTTT.

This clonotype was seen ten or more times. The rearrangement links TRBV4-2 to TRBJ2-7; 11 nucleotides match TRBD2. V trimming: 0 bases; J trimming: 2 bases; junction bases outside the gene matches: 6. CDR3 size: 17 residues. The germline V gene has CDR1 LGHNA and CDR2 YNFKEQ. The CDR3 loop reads CASSQDMIAGGTYEQYF. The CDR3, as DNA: TGTGCCAGCAGCCAAGATATGATAGCGGGGGGGACCTACGAGCAGTACTTC.

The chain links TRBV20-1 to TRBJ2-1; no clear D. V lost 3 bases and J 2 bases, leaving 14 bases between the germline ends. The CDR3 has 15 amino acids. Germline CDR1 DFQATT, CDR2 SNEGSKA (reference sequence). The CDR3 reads CSASGLRRPYNEQFF. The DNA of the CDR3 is TGCAGTGCTAGCGGGTTACGGAGACCCTACAATGAGCAGTTCTTC.

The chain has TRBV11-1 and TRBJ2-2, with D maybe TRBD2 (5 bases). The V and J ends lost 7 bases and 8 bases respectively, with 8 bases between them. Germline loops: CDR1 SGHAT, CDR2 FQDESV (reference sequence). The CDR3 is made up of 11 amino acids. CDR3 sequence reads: CASTEVGELFF. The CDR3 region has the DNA TGTGCCAGCACGGAGGTTGGGGAGCTGTTTTTT.

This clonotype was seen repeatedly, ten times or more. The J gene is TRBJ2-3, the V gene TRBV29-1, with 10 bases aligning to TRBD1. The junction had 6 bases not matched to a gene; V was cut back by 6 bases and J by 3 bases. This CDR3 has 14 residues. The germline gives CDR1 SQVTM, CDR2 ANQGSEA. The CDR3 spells CSVFRDRGTDTQYF. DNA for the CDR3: TGCAGCGTGTTCCGGGACAGGGGTACAGATACGCAGTATTTT.

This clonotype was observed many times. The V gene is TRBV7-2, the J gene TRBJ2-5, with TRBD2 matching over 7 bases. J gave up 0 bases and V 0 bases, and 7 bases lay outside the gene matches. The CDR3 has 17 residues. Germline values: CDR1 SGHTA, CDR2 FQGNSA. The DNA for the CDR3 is TGTGCCAGCAGCTTAGCGACGGGCGGGGGATACCAAGAGACCCAGTACTTC. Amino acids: CASSLATGGGYQETQYF.

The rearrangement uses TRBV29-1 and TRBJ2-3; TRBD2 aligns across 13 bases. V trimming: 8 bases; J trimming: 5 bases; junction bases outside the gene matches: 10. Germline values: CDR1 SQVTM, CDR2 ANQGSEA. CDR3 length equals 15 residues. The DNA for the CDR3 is TGCAGCTTCCGAGGACTAGCGGGGGACGGAGATACGCAGTATTTT. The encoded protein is CSFRGLAGDGDTQYF.

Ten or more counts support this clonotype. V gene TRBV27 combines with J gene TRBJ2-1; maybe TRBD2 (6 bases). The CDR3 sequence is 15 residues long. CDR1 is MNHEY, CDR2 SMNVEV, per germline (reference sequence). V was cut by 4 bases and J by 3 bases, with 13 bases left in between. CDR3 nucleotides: TGTGCCAGCAGTTCCATGGGGACTTACTACAATGAGCAGTTCTTC. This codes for CASSSMGTYYNEQFF.

This CDR3 reads CASSLVPGGGNEQFF. In nucleotides, the CDR3 is TGTGCCAGCAGCTTGGTTCCGGGAGGGGGTAATGAGCAGTTCTTC. The chain joins TRBV5-4 to TRBJ2-1, with TRBD2 matching 8 bases. Germline V gives CDR1 SGHNT, CDR2 YYREEE (reference sequence). Unmatched junction bases numbered 6, after V lost 0 bases and J lost 7 bases. CDR3 length equals 15 residues.

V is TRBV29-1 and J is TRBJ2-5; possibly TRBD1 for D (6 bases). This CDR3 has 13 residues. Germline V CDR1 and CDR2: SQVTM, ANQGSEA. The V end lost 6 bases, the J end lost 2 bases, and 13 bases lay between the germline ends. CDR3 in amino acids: CSVLGDTQETQYF. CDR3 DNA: TGCAGCGTCCTAGGGGACACTCAAGAGACCCAGTACTTC.

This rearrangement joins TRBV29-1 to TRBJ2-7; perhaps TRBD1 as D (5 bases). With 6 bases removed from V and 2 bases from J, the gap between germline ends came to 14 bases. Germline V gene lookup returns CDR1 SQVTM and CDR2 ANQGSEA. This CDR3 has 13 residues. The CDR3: CSVRKTETYEQYF. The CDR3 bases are TGCAGCGTGCGTAAGACAGAGACCTACGAGCAGTACTTC.

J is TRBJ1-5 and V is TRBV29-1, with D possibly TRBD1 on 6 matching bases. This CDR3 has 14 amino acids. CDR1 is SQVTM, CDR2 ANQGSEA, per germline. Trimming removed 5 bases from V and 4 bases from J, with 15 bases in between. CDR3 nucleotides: TGCAGCGTTTCCACAGGGTTGGGAAATCAGCCCCAGCATTTT. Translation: CSVSTGLGNQPQHF.

Here the CDR3 DNA reads TGTGCCAGCAGCCACTCTGGAAACACCATATATTTT. Residues: CASSHSGNTIYF. This chain joins TRBV3-1 and TRBJ1-3, with D unclear. Trimming stripped 3 bases from V and 0 bases from J, with 0 bases between. Germline CDR1 reads LGHDT; CDR2 reads YNNKEL (reference sequence). This CDR3 has 12 residues.

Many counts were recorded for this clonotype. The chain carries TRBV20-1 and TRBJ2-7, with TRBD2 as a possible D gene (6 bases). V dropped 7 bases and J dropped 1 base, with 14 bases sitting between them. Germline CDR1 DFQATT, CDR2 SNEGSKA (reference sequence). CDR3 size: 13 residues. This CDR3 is CSVRDLISYEQYF. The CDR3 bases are TGCAGTGTCAGGGACTTGATATCCTACGAGCAGTACTTC.

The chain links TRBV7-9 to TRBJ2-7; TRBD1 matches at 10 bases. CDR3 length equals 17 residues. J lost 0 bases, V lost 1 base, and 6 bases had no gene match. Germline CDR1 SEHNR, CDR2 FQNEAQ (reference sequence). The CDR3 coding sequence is TGTGCCAGCAGCTTAGTACCTGGACAGGGGGACTCCTACGAGCAGTACTTC. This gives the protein CASSLVPGQGDSYEQYF.

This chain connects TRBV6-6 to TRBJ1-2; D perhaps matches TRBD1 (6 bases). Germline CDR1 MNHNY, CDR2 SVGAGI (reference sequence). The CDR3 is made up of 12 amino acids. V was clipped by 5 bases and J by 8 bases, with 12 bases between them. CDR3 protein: CASSRQVAGYTF. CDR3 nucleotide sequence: TGTGCCAGCAGTCGACAGGTTGCGGGCTACACCTTC.

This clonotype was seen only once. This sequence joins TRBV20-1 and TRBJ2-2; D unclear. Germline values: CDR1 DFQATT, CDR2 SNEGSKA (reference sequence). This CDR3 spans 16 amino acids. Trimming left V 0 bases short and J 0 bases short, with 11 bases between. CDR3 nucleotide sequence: TGCAGTGCTAGAGATCCCAACGCACCGAACACCGGGGAGCTGTTTTTT. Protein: CSARDPNAPNTGELFF.

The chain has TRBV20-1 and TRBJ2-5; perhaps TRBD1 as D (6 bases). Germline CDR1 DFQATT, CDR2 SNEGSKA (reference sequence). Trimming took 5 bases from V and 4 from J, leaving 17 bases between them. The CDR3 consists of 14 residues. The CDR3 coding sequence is TGCAGTGCTGACCGGGACAACCGGGGAGAGACCCAGTACTTC. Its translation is CSADRDNRGETQYF.

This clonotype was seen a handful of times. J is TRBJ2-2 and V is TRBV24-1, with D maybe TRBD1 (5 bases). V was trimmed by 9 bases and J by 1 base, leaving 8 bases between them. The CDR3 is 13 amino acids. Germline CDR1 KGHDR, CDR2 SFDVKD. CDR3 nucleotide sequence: TGTGCCACCGGACACTGGAACACCGGGGAGCTGTTTTTT. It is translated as CATGHWNTGELFF.